Below, 4 T cell receptor beta chains from the same sample are listed, as sequenced in a study of molecular identifiers for immune sequencing clone quantification. Via MiXCR, TCRdb re-called the PCR reads, giving one row per CDR3 protein. The sample contains some 320,000 distinct CDR3 sequences, about 22% of which appear only once. Sequenced material: naive CD8+ T cells from blood, with Jurkat cell RNA spiked in. The subset denotes: FACS-sorted CD8+CD4-CCR7+CD45RA+ naive T cells. The receptors were gathered from a human donor in good health. Some libraries in this study had Jurkat cell RNA spiked in.

On this clonotype itself: Being one base from a much bigger clone, this may be a read error. The chain recombines TRBV24-1 with TRBJ2-3; weak D call: TRBD1 (6 bases). Germline assignment: CDR1 KGHDR and CDR2 SFDVKD. The CDR3 extends over 16 amino acids. Trimming shortened V by 3 bases and J by 0 bases, and 12 bases separated the two germline ends. The CDR3 coding sequence is TGTGCCACCAGTGATCCAGGGGAGCCTAGCACAGATACGCAGTATTTT. Residues: CATSDPGEPSTDTQYF.

This chain links TRBV5-1 with TRBJ2-5; TRBD2 aligns across 7 bases. With V trimmed by 4 bases and J by 5 bases, 8 bases remained unmatched. The CDR3 contains 14 residues. Germline V gene data show CDR1 as SGHRS and CDR2 as YFSETQ. The CDR3 reads CASSQLASWETQYF. CDR3 nucleotides: TGCGCCAGCAGCCAACTAGCGAGCTGGGAGACCCAGTACTTC. Full variable domain (outside the CDR3, taken from reference TRBV5-1 and TRBJ2-5): KAGVTQTPRYLIKTRGQQVTLSCSPISGHRSVSWYQQTPGQGLQFLFEYFSETQRNKGNFPGRFSGRQFSNSRSEMNVSTLELGDSALYLCASSQLASWETQYFGPGTRLLVL.

This clonotype was recorded many times. The rearrangement joins TRBV9 to TRBJ1-2; 7 bases are shared with TRBD1. Germline V CDR1 and CDR2: SGDLS, YYNGEE. V was clipped by 2 bases and J by 3 bases; unmatched bases: 10. The CDR3 is made up of 16 amino acids. The CDR3 is CASSVDTGAEDYGYTF. Written as DNA, the CDR3 is TGTGCCAGCAGCGTCGACACAGGGGCGGAGGACTATGGCTACACCTTC. The full variable domain, with the rest looked up from reference TRBV9 and TRBJ1-2, is DSGVTQTPKHLITATGQRVTLRCSPRSGDLSVYWYQQSLDQGLQFLIQYYNGEERAKGNILERFSAQQFPDLHSELNLSSLELGDSALYFCASSVDTGAEDYGYTFGSGTRLTVV.

This clonotype appeared a few times. V gene TRBV7-9 combines with J gene TRBJ2-2; 12 bases map to TRBD1. The V segment lost 5 bases and the J segment 4 bases; nucleotides outside the gene matches: 26. Germline CDR1 reads SEHNR; CDR2 reads FQNEAQ (reference sequence). The CDR3 runs 23 residues. CDR3 residues: CASSQSGTGGAEAGGPITGELFF. As DNA, the CDR3 is TGTGCCAGCAGCCAATCCGGGACAGGGGGCGCGGAAGCGGGAGGGCCCATCACCGGGGAGCTGTTTTTT. Filled out from reference TRBV7-9 and TRBJ2-2, the complete variable domain reads DTGVSQNPRHKITKRGQNVTFRCDPISEHNRLYWYRQTLGQGPEFLTYFQNEAQLEKSRLLSDRFSAERPKGSFSTLEIQRTEQGDSAMYLCASSQSGTGGAEAGGPITGELFFGEGSRLTVL.